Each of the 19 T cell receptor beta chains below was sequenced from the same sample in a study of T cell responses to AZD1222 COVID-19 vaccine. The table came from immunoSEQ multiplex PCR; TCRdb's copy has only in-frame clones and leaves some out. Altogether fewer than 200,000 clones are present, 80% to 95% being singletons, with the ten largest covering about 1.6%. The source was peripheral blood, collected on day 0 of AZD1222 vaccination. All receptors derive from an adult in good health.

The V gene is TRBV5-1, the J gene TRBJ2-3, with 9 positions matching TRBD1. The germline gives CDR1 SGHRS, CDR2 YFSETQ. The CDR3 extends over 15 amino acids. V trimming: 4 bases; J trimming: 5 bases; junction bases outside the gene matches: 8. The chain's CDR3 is CASSRTGGGKDTQYF. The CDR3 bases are TGCGCCAGCAGCCGAACAGGGGGCGGGAAAGATACGCAGTATTTT.

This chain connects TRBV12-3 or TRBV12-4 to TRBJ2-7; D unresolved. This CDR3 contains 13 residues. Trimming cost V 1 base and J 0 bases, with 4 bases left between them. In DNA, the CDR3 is TGTGCCAGCAGTTTAGGTCCCTCCTACGAGCAGTACTTC. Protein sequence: CASSLGPSYEQYF.

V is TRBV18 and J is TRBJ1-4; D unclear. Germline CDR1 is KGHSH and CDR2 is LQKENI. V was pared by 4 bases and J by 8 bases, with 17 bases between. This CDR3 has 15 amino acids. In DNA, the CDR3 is TGTGCCAGCTCACTTGGTAAAGCCGGAACAGAAAAACTGTTTTTT. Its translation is CASSLGKAGTEKLFF.

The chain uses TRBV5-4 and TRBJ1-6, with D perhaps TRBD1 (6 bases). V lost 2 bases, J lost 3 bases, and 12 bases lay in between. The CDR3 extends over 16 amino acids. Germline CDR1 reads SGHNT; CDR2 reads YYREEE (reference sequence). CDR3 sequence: CASSLGGQNYNSPLHF. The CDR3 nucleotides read TGTGCCAGCAGCTTAGGGGGACAAAACTATAATTCACCCCTCCACTTT.

CDR3 in amino acids: CASSLVGVMNTEAFF. For the CDR3, the DNA is TGTGCCAGCAGCTTAGTCGGGGTAATGAACACTGAAGCTTTCTTT. The rearrangement links TRBV7-8 to TRBJ1-1, with D unclear. V lost 1 base and J lost 0, with 9 bases in between. The germline gives CDR1 SGHVS, CDR2 FQNEAQ. This CDR3 spans 15 amino acids.

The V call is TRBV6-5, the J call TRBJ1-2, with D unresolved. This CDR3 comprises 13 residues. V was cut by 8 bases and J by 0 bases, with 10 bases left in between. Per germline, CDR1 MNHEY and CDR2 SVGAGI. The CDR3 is CASRDGANYGYTF. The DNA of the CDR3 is TGTGCCAGCCGAGACGGAGCTAACTATGGCTACACCTTC.

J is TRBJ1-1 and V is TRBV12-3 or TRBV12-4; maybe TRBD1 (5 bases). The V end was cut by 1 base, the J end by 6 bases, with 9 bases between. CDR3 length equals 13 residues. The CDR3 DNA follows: TGTGCCAGCAGTTTAGACCTGGGGGCTGAAGCTTTCTTT. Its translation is CASSLDLGAEAFF.

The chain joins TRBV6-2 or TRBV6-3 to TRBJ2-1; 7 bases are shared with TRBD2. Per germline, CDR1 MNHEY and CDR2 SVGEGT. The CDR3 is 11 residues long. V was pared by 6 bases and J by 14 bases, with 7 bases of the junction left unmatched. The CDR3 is CASSDGSGKFF. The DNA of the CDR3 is TGTGCCAGCAGCGACGGGAGCGGGAAGTTCTTC.

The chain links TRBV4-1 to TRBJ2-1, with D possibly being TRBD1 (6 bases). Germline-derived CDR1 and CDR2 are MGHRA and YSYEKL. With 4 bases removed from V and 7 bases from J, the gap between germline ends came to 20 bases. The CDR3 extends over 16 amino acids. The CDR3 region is CASSPDPGQGYNEQFF. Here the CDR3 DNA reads TGCGCCAGCAGCCCAGACCCGGGCCAGGGGTATAATGAGCAGTTCTTC.

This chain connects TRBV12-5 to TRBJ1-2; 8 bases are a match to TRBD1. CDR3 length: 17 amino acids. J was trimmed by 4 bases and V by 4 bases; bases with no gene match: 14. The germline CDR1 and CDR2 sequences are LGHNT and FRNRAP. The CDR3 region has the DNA TGTGCTAGTGGTTCGTCCGTAACAGGGGGTCCGGTCTATGGCTACACCTTC. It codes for CASGSSVTGGPVYGYTF.

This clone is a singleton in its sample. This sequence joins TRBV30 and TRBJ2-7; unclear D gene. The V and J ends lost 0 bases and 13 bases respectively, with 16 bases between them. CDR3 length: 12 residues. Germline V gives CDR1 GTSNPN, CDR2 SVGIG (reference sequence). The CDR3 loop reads CAWSVKSGMGYF. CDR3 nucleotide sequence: TGTGCCTGGAGTGTAAAAAGTGGCATGGGCTACTTC.

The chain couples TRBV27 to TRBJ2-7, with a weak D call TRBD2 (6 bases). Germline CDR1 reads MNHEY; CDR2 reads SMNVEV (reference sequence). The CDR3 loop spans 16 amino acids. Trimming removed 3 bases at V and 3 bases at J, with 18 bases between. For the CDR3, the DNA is TGTGCCAGCAGTTTTGGGGGAGGAGGTTCTGGCTACGAGCAGTACTTC. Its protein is CASSFGGGGSGYEQYF.

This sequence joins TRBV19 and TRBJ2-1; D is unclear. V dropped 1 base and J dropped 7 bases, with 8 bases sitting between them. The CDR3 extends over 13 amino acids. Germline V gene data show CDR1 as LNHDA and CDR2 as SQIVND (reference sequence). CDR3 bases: TGTGCCAGTAGTATAGGAGTGGGGAATGAGCAGTTCTTC. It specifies CASSIGVGNEQFF.

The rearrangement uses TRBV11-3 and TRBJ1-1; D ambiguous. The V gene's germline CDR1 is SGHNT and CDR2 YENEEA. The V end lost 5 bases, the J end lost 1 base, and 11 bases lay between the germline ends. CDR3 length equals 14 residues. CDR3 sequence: CASSTRVANTEAFF. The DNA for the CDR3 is TGTGCCAGCAGCACAAGGGTTGCGAACACTGAAGCTTTCTTT.

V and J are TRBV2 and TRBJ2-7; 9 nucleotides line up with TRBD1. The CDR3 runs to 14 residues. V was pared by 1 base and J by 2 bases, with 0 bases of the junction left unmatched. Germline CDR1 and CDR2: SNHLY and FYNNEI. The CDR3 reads CASSEDRGPYEQYF. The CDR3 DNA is TGTGCCAGCAGTGAAGACAGGGGGCCCTACGAGCAGTACTTC.

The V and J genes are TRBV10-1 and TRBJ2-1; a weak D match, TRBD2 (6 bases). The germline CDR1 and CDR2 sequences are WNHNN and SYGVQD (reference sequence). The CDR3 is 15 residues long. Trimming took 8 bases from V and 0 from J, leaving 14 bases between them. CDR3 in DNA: TGCGCCAGCGGGGCGGGAAAAAGCTCCTACAATGAGCAGTTCTTC. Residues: CASGAGKSSYNEQFF.

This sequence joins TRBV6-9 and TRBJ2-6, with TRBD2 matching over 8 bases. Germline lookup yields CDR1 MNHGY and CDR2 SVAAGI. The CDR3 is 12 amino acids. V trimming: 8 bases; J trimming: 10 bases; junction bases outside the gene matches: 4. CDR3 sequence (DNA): TGTGCCAGCCGGGGGGGGACAAACGTCCTGACTTTC. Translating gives CASRGGTNVLTF.

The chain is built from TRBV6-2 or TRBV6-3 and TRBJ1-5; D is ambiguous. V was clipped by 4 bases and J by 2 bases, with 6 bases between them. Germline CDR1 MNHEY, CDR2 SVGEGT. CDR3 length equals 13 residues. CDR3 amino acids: CASSSTRNQPQHF. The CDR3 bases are TGTGCCAGCAGTTCAACACGCAATCAGCCCCAGCATTTT.

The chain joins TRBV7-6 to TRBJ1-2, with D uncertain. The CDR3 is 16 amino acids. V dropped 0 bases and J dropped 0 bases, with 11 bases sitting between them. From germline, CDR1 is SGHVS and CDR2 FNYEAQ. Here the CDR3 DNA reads TGTGCCAGCAGCTTAGCGCCGGCAGCTTCTAACTATGGCTACACCTTC. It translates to CASSLAPAASNYGYTF.